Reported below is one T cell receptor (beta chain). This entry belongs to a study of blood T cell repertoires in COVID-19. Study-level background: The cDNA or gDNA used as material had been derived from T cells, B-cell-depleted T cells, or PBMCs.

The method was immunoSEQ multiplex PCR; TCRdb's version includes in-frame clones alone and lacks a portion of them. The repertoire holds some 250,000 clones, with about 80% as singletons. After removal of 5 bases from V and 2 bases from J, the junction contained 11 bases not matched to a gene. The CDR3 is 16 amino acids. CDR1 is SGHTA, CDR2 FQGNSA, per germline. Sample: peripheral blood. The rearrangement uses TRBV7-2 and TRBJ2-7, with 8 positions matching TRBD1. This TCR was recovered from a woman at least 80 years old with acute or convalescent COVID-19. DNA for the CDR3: TGTGCCAGCAGCCCCACCGACAGGGGTGTCCCCTACGAGCAGTACTTC. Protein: CASSPTDRGVPYEQYF.